This paragraph covers one T cell receptor (beta chain) sequence. Its antigen is not identified. V was shortened by 6 bases and J by 1 base, with 15 bases between the two germline ends. CDR1 is MNHEY, CDR2 SMNVEV, per germline (reference sequence). This CDR3 comprises 15 residues. Libraries were prepared by immunoSEQ multiplex PCR; TCRdb keeps only in-frame clonotypes and omits some of them. The data hold some 40,000 clones, with around 83% observed a single time. This sample was included in a study of OX40 agonist ivuxolimab in advanced cancers. Across the study: The mean age was about 57 years, ranging from roughly 23 to 79, with around four fifths of participants male. Study-wide results and limits: CD4+ and CD8+ blood T cells expanded clonally by week 6 at 0.1 to 3.0 mg/kg. The specificity for antigen of the expanded peripheral T cells was not determined.

The sample here was CD4+ or CD8+ T cells sorted from blood, taken in a trial of the OX40 agonist ivuxolimab. The chain has TRBV27 and TRBJ1-2; maybe TRBD1 (5 bases). The clonotype originates from an adult with an advanced solid tumor such as melanoma, head and neck, liver or kidney cancer. DNA of the CDR3: TGTGCCAGCAGCCAACAGGCCAGACTTAACTATGGCTACACCTTC. Residues: CASSQQARLNYGYTF.